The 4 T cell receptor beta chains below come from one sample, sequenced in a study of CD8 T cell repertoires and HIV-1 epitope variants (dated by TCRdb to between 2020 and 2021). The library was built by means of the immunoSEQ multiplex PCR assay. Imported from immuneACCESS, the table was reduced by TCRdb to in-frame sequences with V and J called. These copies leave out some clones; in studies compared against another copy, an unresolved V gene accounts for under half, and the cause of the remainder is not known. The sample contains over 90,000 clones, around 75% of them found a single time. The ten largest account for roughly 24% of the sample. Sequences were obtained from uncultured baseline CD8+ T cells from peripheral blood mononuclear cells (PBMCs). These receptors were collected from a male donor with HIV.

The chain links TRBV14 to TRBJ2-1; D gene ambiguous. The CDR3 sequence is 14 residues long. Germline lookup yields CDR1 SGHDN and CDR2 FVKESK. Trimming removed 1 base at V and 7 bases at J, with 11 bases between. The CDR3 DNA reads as TGTGCCAGCAGCCAAGTTAGGAGCGCTAATGAGCAGTTCTTC. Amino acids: CASSQVRSANEQFF.

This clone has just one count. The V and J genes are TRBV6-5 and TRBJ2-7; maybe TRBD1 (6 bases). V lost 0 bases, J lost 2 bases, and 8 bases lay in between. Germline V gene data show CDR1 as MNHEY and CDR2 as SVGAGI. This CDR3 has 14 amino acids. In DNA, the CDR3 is TGTGCCAGCAGTTACTCTCAGGGGACCTACGAGCAGTACTTC. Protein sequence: CASSYSQGTYEQYF.

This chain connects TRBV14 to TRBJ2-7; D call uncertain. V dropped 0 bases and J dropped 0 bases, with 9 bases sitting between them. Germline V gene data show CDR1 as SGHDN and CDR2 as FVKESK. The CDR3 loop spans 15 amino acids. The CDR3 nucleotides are TGTGCCAGCAGCCAAGAAGTTTCCGGCTCCTACGAGCAGTACTTC. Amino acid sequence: CASSQEVSGSYEQYF.

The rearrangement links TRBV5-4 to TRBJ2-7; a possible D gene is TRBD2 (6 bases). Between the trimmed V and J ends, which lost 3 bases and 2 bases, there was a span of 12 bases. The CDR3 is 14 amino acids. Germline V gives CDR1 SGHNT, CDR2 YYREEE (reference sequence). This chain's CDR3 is CASSSVGGTYEQYF. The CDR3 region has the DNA TGTGCCAGCAGCTCCGTGGGGGGTACCTACGAGCAGTACTTC.